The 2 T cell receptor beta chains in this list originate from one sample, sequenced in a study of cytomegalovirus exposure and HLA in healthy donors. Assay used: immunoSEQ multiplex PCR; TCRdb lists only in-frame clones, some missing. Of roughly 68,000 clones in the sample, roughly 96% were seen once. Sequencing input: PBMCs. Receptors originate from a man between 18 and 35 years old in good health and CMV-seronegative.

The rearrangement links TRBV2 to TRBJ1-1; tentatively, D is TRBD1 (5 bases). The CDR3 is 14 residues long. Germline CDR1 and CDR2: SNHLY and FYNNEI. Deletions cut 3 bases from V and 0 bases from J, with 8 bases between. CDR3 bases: TGTGCCAGCAGTGATGCAGGGCTGAACACTGAAGCTTTCTTT. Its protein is CASSDAGLNTEAFF.

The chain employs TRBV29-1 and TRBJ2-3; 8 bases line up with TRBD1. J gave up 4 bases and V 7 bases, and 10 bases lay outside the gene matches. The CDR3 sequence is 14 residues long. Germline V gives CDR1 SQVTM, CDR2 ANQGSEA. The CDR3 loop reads CSAGDRTGPDTQYF. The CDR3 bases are TGCAGCGCCGGGGACAGGACAGGGCCAGATACGCAGTATTTT.